This TCR beta chain was sequenced in a study of T cell clusters in autoimmune cytopenias. Some 38,000 genome equivalents of blood DNA were amplified for TRB. Concerning this clonotype: As yet, its antigen is unknown.

The study's findings and limits: Physiological T cell clusters of healthy donors were apparently absent in primary autoimmune cytopenia patients. Functional roles of the in silico T cell clusters still await experimental validation. A dominant lymphoma-associated repertoire apparently masked the cluster-lack signature in secondary cytopenia versus chronic lymphocytic leukemia. Compared with active autoimmune hepatitis patients, healthy donors showed approximately 3-fold more exclusive TRB clusters.

The V gene's germline CDR1 is DFQATT and CDR2 SNEGSKA (reference sequence). The CDR3 loop spans 14 amino acids. One tube held mixed TRB-A and TRB-B primer pools for touch-down PCR. TCRdb reprocessed the multiplex PCR reads, keeping one entry per CDR3 protein, no DNA. The repertoire table contains 2,000 or so distinct CDR3 sequences. Sequencing was carried out using peripheral blood. The J gene is TRBJ2-2, the V gene TRBV20-1; TCRdb indicates TRBD2, and absent DNA this call remains unverified. This TCR came from a human donor with an autoimmune cytopenia or autoimmune hepatitis (not recorded which). The CDR3 reads CSGLRTSGAGELFF.